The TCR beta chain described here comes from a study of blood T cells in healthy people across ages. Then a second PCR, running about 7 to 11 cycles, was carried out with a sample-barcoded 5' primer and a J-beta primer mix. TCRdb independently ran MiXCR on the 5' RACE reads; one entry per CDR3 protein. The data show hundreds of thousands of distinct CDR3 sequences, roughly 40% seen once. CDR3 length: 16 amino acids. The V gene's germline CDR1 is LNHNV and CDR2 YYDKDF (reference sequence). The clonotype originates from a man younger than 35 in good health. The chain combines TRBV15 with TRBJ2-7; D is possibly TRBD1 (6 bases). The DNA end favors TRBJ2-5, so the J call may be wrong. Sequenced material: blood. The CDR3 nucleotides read TGTGCCACCAGCAGAGACCCGGACAGTAATGAAGAGACCCAGTACTTC. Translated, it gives CATSRDPDSNEETQYF.